This TCR beta chain was identified during a study of shared clonotypes between healthy human individuals. The length of the CDR3 is 13 residues. V was clipped by 4 bases and J by 3 bases, with 12 bases between them. Germline CDR1 GTSNPN, CDR2 SVGIG (reference sequence). Assay used: immunoSEQ multiplex PCR; TCRdb lists only in-frame clones, some missing. The sample consists of roughly 2 million clones, roughly 96% of them appearing once. The rearrangement joins TRBV30 to TRBJ1-1; D call uncertain. The sequence was collected from a man between 18 and 29 years old in good health. What was sequenced was naive CD4+ T cells sorted from blood. Subset defined: CD45RA+ positively selected. CDR3 region: CAWNRERDTEAFF. CDR3 sequence (DNA): TGTGCCTGGAACCGGGAAAGAGACACTGAAGCTTTCTTT.